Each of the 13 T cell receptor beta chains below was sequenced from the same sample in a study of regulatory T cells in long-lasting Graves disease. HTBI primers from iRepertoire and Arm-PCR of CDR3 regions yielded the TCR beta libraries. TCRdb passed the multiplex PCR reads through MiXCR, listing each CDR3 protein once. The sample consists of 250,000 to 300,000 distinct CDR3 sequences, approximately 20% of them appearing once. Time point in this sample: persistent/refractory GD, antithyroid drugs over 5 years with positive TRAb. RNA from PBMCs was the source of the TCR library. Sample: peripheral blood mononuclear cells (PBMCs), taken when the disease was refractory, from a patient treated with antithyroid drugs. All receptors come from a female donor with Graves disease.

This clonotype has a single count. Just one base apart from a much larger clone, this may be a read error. CDR3 residues: CASSLAGGPEQYF. In DNA form, the CDR3 reads TGTGCCAGCAGCTTAGCGGGAGGGCCCGAGCAGTACTTC. J is TRBJ2-7 and V is TRBV7-9; 7 nucleotides align to TRBD2. CDR1 is SEHNR, CDR2 FQNEAQ, per germline (reference sequence). The J segment lost 6 bases and the V segment lost 0 bases, leaving 2 bases of the junction unmatched. The CDR3 totals 13 residues.

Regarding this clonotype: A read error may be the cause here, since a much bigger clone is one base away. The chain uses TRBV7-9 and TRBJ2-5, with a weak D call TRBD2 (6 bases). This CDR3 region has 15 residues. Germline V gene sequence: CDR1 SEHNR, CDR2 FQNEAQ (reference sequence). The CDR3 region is CPSSLVASEEETQYF. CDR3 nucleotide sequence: TGTCCCAGCAGCTTAGTGGCTAGCGAAGAAGAGACCCAGTACTTC.

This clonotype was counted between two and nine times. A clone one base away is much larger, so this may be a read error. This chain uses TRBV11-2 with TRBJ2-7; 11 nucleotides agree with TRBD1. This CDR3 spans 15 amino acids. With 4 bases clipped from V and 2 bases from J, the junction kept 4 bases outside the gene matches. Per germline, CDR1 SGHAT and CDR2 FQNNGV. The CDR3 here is CASSSRTGGTYEQYF. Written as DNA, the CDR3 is TGTGCCAGCAGCTCACGGACAGGGGGCACCTACGAGCAGTACTTC.

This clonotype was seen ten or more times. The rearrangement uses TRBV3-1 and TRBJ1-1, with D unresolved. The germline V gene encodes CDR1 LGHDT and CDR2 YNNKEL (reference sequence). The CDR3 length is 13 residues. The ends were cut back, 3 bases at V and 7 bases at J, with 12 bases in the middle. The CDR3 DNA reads TGTGCCAGCAGCCACGGCACGGAGAGTGAAGCTTTCTTT. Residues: CASSHGTESEAFF.

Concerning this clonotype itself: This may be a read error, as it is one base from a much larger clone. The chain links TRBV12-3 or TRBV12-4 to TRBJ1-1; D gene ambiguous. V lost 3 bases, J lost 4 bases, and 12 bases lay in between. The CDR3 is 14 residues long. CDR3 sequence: CASSLNGVSTEAFF. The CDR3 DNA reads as TGTGCCAGCAGTTTGAACGGCGTGTCCACTGAAGCTTTCTTT.

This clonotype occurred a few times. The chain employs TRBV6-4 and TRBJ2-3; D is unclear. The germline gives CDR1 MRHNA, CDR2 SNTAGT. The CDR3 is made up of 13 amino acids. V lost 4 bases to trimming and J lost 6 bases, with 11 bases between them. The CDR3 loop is CASSGEFGDTQYF. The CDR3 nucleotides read TGTGCCAGCAGTGGCGAGTTTGGGGATACGCAGTATTTT.

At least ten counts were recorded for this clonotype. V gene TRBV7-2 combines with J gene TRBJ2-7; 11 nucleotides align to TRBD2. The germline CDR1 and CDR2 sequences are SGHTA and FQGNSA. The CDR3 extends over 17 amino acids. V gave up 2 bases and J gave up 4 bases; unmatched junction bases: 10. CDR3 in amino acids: CASSLMGGLAELYEQYF. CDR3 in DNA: TGTGCCAGCAGCTTAATGGGGGGACTAGCGGAGCTATACGAGCAGTACTTC. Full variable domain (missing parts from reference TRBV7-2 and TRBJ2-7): GAGVSQSPSNKVTEKGKDVELRCDPISGHTALYWYRQSLGQGLEFLIYFQGNSAPDKSGLPSDRFSAERTGGSVSTLTIQRTQQEDSAVYLCASSLMGGLAELYEQYFGPGTRLTVT.

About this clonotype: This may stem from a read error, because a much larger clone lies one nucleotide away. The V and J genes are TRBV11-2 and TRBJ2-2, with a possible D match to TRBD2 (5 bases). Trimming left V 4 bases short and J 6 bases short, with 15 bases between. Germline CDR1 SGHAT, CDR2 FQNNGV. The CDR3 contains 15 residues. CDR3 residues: CASSSPRRGSGELFF. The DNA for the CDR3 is TGTGCCAGCAGCTCACCACGACGGGGATCCGGGGAGCTGTTTTTT. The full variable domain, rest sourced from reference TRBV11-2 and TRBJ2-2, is EAGVAQSPRYKIIEKRQSVAFWCNPISGHATLYWYQQILGQGPKLLIQFQNNGVVDDSQLPKDRFSAERLKGVDSTLKIQPAKLEDSAVYLCASSSPRRGSGELFFGEGSRLTVL.

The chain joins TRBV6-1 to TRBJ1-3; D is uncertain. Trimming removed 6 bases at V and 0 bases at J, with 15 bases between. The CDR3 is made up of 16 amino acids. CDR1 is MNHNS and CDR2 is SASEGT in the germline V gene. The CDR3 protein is CASSQNRALSGNTIYF. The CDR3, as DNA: TGTGCCAGCAGCCAAAACAGAGCACTCTCTGGAAACACCATATATTTT.

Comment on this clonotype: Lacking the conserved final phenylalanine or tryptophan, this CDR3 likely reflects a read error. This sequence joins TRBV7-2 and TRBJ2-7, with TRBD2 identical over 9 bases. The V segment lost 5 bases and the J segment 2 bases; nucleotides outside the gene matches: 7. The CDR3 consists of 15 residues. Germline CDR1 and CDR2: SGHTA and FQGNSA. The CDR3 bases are TGTGCCAGCAGCGTCGTCAGGACTAGCGCCTACGAGCAGTACCTC. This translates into CASSVVRTSAYEQYL.

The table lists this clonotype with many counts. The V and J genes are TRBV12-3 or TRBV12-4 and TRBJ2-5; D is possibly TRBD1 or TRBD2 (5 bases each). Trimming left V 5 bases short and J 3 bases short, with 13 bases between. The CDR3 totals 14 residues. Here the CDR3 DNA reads TGTGCCAGCAGTCCGAGGGACCTCGAAGAGACCCAGTACTTC. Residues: CASSPRDLEETQYF.

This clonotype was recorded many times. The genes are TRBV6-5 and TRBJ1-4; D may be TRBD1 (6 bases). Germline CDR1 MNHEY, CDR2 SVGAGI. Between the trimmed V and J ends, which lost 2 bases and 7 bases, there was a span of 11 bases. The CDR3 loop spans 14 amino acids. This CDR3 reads CASSYQGTAEKLFF. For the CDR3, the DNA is TGTGCCAGCAGTTACCAGGGGACCGCTGAAAAACTGTTTTTT.

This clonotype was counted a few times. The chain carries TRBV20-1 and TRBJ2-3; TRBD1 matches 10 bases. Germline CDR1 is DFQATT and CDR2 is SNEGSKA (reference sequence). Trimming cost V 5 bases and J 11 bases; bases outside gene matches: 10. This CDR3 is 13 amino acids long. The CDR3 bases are TGCAGTGCTGCTCCGGGACAGGGGCTGGGGCAGTATTTT. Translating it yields CSAAPGQGLGQYF.